The 4 T cell receptor beta chains below come from one sample, sequenced in a study of breast tumors, draining lymph nodes, adjacent tissues. Breast cancer patients provided tissue from their axillary draining lymph nodes. MiXCR, run by TCRdb on the multiplex PCR reads, gives a single entry per CDR3 protein. The sample records 100,000 or so distinct CDR3 sequences, 21% being singletons. Material for sequencing was axillary lymph node tissue. These receptors were collected from a female donor with breast cancer. Some clones in this sample may be carry-over from other donors' samples.

This clonotype was seen many times. The gene calls are TRBV7-2 and TRBJ1-5; unclear D gene. V shed 5 bases and J shed 0 bases, with 11 bases lying between them. The germline V gene encodes CDR1 SGHTA and CDR2 FQGNSA. This CDR3 comprises 15 residues. CDR3: CASSPNAYSNQPQHF. For the CDR3, the DNA is TGTGCCAGCAGCCCAAATGCGTATAGCAATCAGCCCCAGCATTTT.

This clonotype was picked up many times. The CDR3 loop is CSARKTSDYWETQYF. CDR3 bases: TGCAGTGCTAGAAAGACTAGCGATTACTGGGAGACCCAGTACTTC. This rearrangement joins TRBV20-1 to TRBJ2-5; TRBD2 matches at 8 bases. The V segment lost 2 bases and the J segment 5 bases; nucleotides outside the gene matches: 10. The length of the CDR3 is 15 residues. Germline values: CDR1 DFQATT, CDR2 SNEGSKA (reference sequence).

In its sample, this clonotype was seen many times. The CDR3 loop reads CATSDSRVVNYGYTF. The CDR3 DNA reads as TGTGCCACCAGTGATTCGCGGGTCGTCAACTATGGCTACACCTTC. This sequence joins TRBV24-1 and TRBJ1-2; D is ambiguous. V was shortened by 2 bases and J by 2 bases, with 11 bases between the two germline ends. CDR1 KGHDR and CDR2 SFDVKD come from the germline V gene. CDR3 length equals 15 residues.

The sample holds many counts of this clonotype. This chain connects TRBV2 to TRBJ1-5, with a possible D match to TRBD1 (6 bases). V lost 3 bases to trimming and J lost 3 bases, with 9 bases between them. Germline CDR1 and CDR2: SNHLY and FYNNEI. The length of the CDR3 is 14 residues. The chain's CDR3 is CASSERDTNQPQHF. The CDR3 DNA sequence: TGTGCCAGCAGTGAGCGGGACACCAATCAGCCCCAGCATTTT.